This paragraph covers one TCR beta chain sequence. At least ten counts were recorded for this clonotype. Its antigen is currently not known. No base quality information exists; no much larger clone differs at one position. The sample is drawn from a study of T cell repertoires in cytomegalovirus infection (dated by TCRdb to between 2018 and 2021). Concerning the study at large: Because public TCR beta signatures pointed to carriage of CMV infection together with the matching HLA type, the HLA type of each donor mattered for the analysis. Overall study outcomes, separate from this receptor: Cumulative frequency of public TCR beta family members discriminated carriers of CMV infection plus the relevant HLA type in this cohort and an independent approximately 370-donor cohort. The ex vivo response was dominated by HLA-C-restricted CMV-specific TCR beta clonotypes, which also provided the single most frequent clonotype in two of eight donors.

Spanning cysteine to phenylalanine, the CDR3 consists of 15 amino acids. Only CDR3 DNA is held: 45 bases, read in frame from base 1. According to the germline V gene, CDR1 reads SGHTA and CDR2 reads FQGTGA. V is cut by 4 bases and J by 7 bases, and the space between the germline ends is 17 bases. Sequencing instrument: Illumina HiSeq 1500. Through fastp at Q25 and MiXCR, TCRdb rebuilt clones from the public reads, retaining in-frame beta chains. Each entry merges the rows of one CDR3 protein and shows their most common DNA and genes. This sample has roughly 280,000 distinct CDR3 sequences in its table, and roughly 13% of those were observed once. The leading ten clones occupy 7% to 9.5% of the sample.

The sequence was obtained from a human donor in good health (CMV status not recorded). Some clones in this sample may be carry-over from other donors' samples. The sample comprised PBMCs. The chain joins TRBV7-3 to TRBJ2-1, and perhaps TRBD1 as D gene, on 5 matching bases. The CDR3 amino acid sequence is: CASSSDAHRSNEQFF. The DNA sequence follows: TGTGCCAGCAGCTCCGATGCCCACAGGTCGAATGAGCAGTTCTTC.